Listed below are T cell receptor beta chains from one sample, sequenced in a study of a mutant IDH1 vaccine in newly diagnosed glioma. The data were produced by immunoSEQ multiplex PCR, yet TCRdb's version contains in-frame clones alone and is incomplete. The sample lists about 56,000 clones, around 89% occurring once. What these receptors recognize is not known. Sequencing was performed on PBMCs, taken from a glioma patient whose treatment included an IDH1 peptide vaccine. These receptors were collected from a woman aged 40 to 49 with glioma. The CDR3 runs from the conserved cysteine through the conserved F or W. The D gene is left open where the match is weak. Clone size, where shown, is once, few, many, or a class for clones that have expanded.

>NA|15|TRBV19|NA|TRBJ2-3
CASRGPTTTPDTQYF
TGTGCCAGCCGTGGACCGACGACTACCCCAGATACGCAGTATTTT
>NA|13|TRBV7-2|TRBD1|TRBJ1-1
CASSLVGQGEAFF
TGTGCCAGCAGCTTAGTGGGACAGGGTGAAGCTTTCTTT
>NA|13|TRBV7-6|NA|TRBJ2-5
CASSPSRGETQYF
TGTGCCAGCAGCCCCTCGAGGGGGGAGACCCAGTACTTC
>NA|12|TRBV29-1|NA|TRBJ2-1
CSPRTVNNEQFF
TGCAGCCCAAGGACAGTAAACAATGAGCAGTTCTTC
>NA|14|TRBV19|TRBD1|TRBJ2-7
CASSMDRGPYEQYF
TGTGCCAGTAGTATGGACAGGGGGCCGTACGAGCAGTACTTC
>NA|17|TRBV4-1|TRBD1|TRBJ1-5
CASSQVRDRGFNQPQHF
TGCGCCAGCAGCCAAGTTCGGGACAGGGGTTTTAATCAGCCCCAGCATTTT
>NA|15|TRBV6-5|TRBD1|TRBJ1-2
CASSFGGTASYGYTF
TGTGCCAGCAGTTTTGGCGGGACAGCCAGCTATGGCTACACCTTC
>few|15|TRBV2|NA|TRBJ1-5
CASRAGTVGNQPQHF
TGTGCCAGCAGGGCAGGGACGGTCGGGAATCAGCCCCAGCATTTT
>NA|14|TRBV6-1|NA|TRBJ2-7
CASTSRGGSYEQYF
TGTGCCAGCACCTCCCGGGGTGGGTCCTACGAGCAGTACTTC
>NA|14|TRBV10-2|TRBD1|TRBJ2-1
CASSPGQGFLEQFF
TGCGCCAGCAGTCCGGGACAGGGTTTTCTTGAGCAGTTCTTC
>once|14|TRBV6-5|NA|TRBJ2-5
CASRPRGGRETQYF
TGTGCCAGCAGACCGAGAGGGGGGCGGGAGACCCAGTACTTC
>NA|15|TRBV4-1|NA|TRBJ2-3
CASSQLPSAGDTQYF
TGCGCCAGCAGCCAACTGCCTTCCGCGGGGGATACGCAGTATTTT
>NA|15|TRBV4-1|TRBD1|TRBJ2-7
CASSPGQGNSYEQYF
TGCGCCAGCAGCCCGGGACAGGGCAATAGCTACGAGCAGTACTTC
>NA|11|TRBV20-1|NA|TRBJ2-5
CSAPVGETQYF
TGCAGTGCCCCGGTGGGAGAGACCCAGTACTTC
>NA|14|TRBV29-1|TRBD1|TRBJ2-5
CSVPRGTGGQTQYF
TGCAGCGTCCCGAGGGGGACAGGGGGACAGACCCAGTACTTC
>NA|13|TRBV6-5|NA|TRBJ2-7
CASRSGGMVEKYF
TGTGCCAGCAGATCAGGTGGGATGGTAGAGAAGTACTTC
>NA|13|TRBV7-2|NA|TRBJ2-2
CASSLVGGGELFF
TGTGCCAGCAGCTTAGTTGGCGGCGGGGAGCTGTTTTTT
>NA|17|TRBV18|NA|TRBJ1-1
CASSSGHALGLRTEAFF
TGTGCCAGCTCATCCGGACACGCCCTAGGCCTCCGGACTGAAGCTTTCTTT
>NA|13|TRBV5-1|NA|TRBJ1-2
CASSLTGDLSYTF
TGCGCCAGCAGTCTGACGGGTGATCTTAGCTACACCTTC
>NA|14|TRBV2|NA|TRBJ2-5
CASSEDRAQETQYF
TGTGCCAGCAGTGAAGATAGGGCCCAAGAGACCCAGTACTTC
>NA|12|TRBV5-1|NA|TRBJ2-7
CASSLGEGEQYF
TGCGCCAGCAGTTTGGGAGAGGGCGAGCAGTACTTC
>NA|12|TRBV6-5|NA|TRBJ1-2
CASSYGGEGYTF
TGTGCCAGCAGTTACGGGGGCGAGGGCTACACCTTC
>NA|12|TRBV30|NA|TRBJ1-1
CAWSVLGTEAFF
TGTGCCTGGAGTGTTCTAGGCACTGAAGCTTTCTTT
>NA|13|TRBV29-1|NA|TRBJ2-7
CSVEGEDTYEQYF
TGCAGCGTCGAGGGGGAGGATACCTACGAGCAGTACTTC
>NA|12|TRBV11-1|NA|TRBJ1-1
CASSLAVGEAFF
TGTGCCAGCAGCTTGGCGGTAGGTGAAGCTTTCTTT
>NA|18|TRBV7-9|TRBD2|TRBJ2-7
CASSPKFRLAGPSYEQYF
TGTGCCAGCAGCCCGAAATTCAGACTAGCGGGGCCCTCCTACGAGCAGTACTTC
>once|17|TRBV27|NA|TRBJ1-5
CASSLSALQGSNQPQHF
TGTGCCAGCAGTTTATCAGCCTTGCAGGGTAGCAATCAGCCCCAGCATTTT
>once|16|TRBV4-3|TRBD1|TRBJ2-7
CASSQDTGTGRYEQYF
TGCGCCAGCAGCCAGGACACCGGGACAGGACGATACGAGCAGTACTTC
>NA|15|TRBV7-2|TRBD1|TRBJ2-3
CASSPQGVSTDTQYF
TGTGCCAGCAGCCCACAGGGGGTGAGCACAGATACGCAGTATTTT
>NA|13|TRBV29-1|NA|TRBJ2-4
CSVGVNAKNIQYF
TGCAGCGTTGGGGTTAACGCGAAAAACATTCAGTACTTC